Following are 24 T cell receptor beta chains from one sample sequenced in a study of T cell responses to AZD1222 COVID-19 vaccine. The assay was immunoSEQ multiplex PCR, and TCRdb's table has in-frame clones only and misses some. The sample has roughly 120,000 clones; around 85% are singletons. The sample in question was peripheral blood, obtained on day 0 of AZD1222 vaccination. These receptors originate from an adult in good health.

The chain links TRBV12-3 or TRBV12-4 to TRBJ1-2; 8 nucleotides agree with TRBD1. This CDR3 region has 13 residues. Trimming took 5 bases from V and 2 from J; bases not matched to a gene: 1. In DNA form, the CDR3 reads TGTGCCAGCAGTCGGGACAGGAACTATGGCTACACCTTC. Amino acid sequence: CASSRDRNYGYTF.

V usage is TRBV12-3 or TRBV12-4 and J usage is TRBJ2-5, with TRBD2 matching over 9 bases. This CDR3 is built from 13 residues. V lost 6 bases, J lost 10 bases, and 9 bases stayed unmatched. The CDR3 is CASRRGGDGIQYF. The CDR3 bases are TGTGCCAGCAGACGCGGGGGGGATGGGATCCAGTACTTC.

This chain uses TRBV6-5 with TRBJ1-2, with 7 bases that match TRBD1. The germline V gene has CDR1 MNHEY and CDR2 SVGAGI. The V segment lost 0 bases and the J segment 8 bases; nucleotides outside the gene matches: 9. This CDR3 spans 15 amino acids. CDR3 nucleotides: TGTGCCAGCAGTTACTCGAGTCAGGGGGGTGGCGGCTACACCTTC. It encodes CASSYSSQGGGGYTF.

The V gene is TRBV19, the J gene TRBJ1-1; D gene unclear. The germline V gene has CDR1 LNHDA and CDR2 SQIVND (reference sequence). The CDR3 has 17 residues. V shed 3 bases and J shed 0 bases, with 17 bases lying between them. The CDR3 is CASSIGRLRRMNTEAFF. DNA for the CDR3: TGTGCCAGTAGTATTGGGAGGTTAAGGAGAATGAACACTGAAGCTTTCTTT.

The genes are TRBV27 and TRBJ1-5; 7 nucleotides agree with TRBD1. Trimming at V came to 4 bases and at J to 9 bases, leaving 9 bases not matched to a gene. CDR1 is MNHEY, CDR2 SMNVEV, per germline (reference sequence). CDR3 length: 14 amino acids. The CDR3 protein is CASSSDRVVAPQHF. DNA for the CDR3: TGTGCCAGCAGTTCCGACAGGGTGGTAGCGCCCCAGCATTTT.

The chain employs TRBV4-1 and TRBJ2-7; a weak D match, TRBD2 (6 bases). Trimming took 1 base from V and 2 from J, leaving 18 bases between them. The CDR3 length is 17 residues. Germline V gene lookup returns CDR1 MGHRA and CDR2 YSYEKL. In DNA, the CDR3 is TGCGCCAGCAGCCAAGTATCCCCAGGACGGACTACCTACGAGCAGTACTTC. The encoded protein is CASSQVSPGRTTYEQYF.

The V call is TRBV3-1 (or the pseudogene TRBV3-2), the J call TRBJ2-3, with D maybe TRBD1 (5 bases). V was shortened by 7 bases and J by 2 bases, with 13 bases between the two germline ends. This CDR3 has 14 amino acids. Germline-derived CDR1 and CDR2 are LGHDT and YNNKEL (reference sequence). CDR3 protein: CASNCRVDTDTQYF. CDR3 DNA: TGTGCCAGCAACTGCAGGGTGGACACAGATACGCAGTATTTT.

This chain uses TRBV27 with TRBJ1-6; no definite D call. CDR3 length equals 14 residues. Trimming left V 2 bases short and J 1 base short, with 3 bases between. Per the germline V gene, CDR1 is MNHEY and CDR2 is SMNVEV (reference sequence). CDR3 region: CASSLRSYNSPLHF. CDR3 bases: TGTGCCAGCAGTTTAAGGTCCTATAATTCACCCCTCCACTTT.

A single count supports this clone. The chain recombines TRBV6-6 with TRBJ2-5; D is undetermined. Trimming took off 8 bases at V and 6 bases at J, with 13 bases between the two ends. Germline V lookup: CDR1 MNHNY, CDR2 SVGAGI (reference sequence). The CDR3 runs 12 residues. The CDR3 here is CASAGAPQTQYF. Written as DNA, the CDR3 is TGTGCCAGCGCTGGCGCCCCCCAGACCCAGTACTTC.

The chain joins TRBV18 to TRBJ2-1; TRBD2 agrees at 13 bases. The CDR3 is 15 residues long. Germline V gives CDR1 KGHSH, CDR2 LQKENI. V shed 6 bases, J shed 6 bases, and the junction held 5 bases outside the gene matches. The CDR3 DNA is TGTGCCAGCTCCCCGACTAGCGGGGGGTTCAATGAGCAGTTCTTC. It translates to CASSPTSGGFNEQFF.

The count of this clone is one. This chain uses TRBV2 with TRBJ2-7; D might be TRBD1 (7 bases). With 2 bases removed from V and 0 bases from J, the gap between germline ends came to 11 bases. The CDR3 consists of 15 residues. The V gene's germline CDR1 is SNHLY and CDR2 FYNNEI. This chain's CDR3 is CASSERRDSSYEQYF. The CDR3 bases are TGTGCCAGCAGTGAACGGCGGGACAGCTCCTACGAGCAGTACTTC.

CDR3 region: CASSPDRVANSPLHF. The CDR3 coding sequence is TGTGCCAGCAGTCCGGACAGGGTTGCCAATTCACCCCTCCACTTT. V and J are TRBV2 and TRBJ1-6, with TRBD1 matching 8 bases. Germline-derived CDR1 and CDR2 are SNHLY and FYNNEI. This CDR3 contains 15 residues. V shed 5 bases, J shed 7 bases, and the junction held 7 bases outside the gene matches.

This chain uses TRBV15 with TRBJ1-2; 7 nucleotides match TRBD1. Germline V CDR1 and CDR2: LNHNV, YYDKDF (reference sequence). Trimming cost V 5 bases and J 3 bases; bases outside gene matches: 12. This CDR3 is 16 amino acids long. CDR3 residues: CATSWEGRGRDYGYTF. CDR3 DNA sequence: TGTGCCACCAGCTGGGAGGGGAGGGGGCGCGACTATGGCTACACCTTC.

The chain carries TRBV7-2 and TRBJ2-7, with D perhaps matching TRBD1 (5 bases). V lost 1 base and J lost 5, with 18 bases in between. The CDR3 has 16 amino acids. Per germline, CDR1 SGHTA and CDR2 FQGNSA. The CDR3 region is CASSLGTNLRTDEQYF. CDR3 in DNA: TGTGCCAGCAGCTTAGGGACAAACCTAAGGACGGACGAGCAGTACTTC.

V is TRBV19 and J is TRBJ1-2; D is ambiguous. This CDR3 has 17 residues. Trimming pared 2 bases from V and 4 bases from J, leaving 20 bases between. CDR1 is LNHDA, CDR2 SQIVND, per germline (reference sequence). Here the CDR3 DNA reads TGTGCCAGTAGTATAACCACGACATCCCCGGCGAGCTATGGCTACACCTTC. This codes for CASSITTTSPASYGYTF.

The chain combines TRBV4-2 with TRBJ1-3; maybe TRBD1 (5 bases). Per the germline V gene, CDR1 is LGHNA and CDR2 is YNFKEQ. V dropped 7 bases and J dropped 2 bases, with 12 bases sitting between them. The CDR3 is 14 residues long. The CDR3 region is CASTAGDPGNTIYF. The CDR3 region has the DNA TGTGCCAGCACCGCTGGGGACCCTGGAAACACCATATATTTT.

This clone occurred once. The V and J genes are TRBV20-1 and TRBJ2-7; D tentatively fits TRBD1 or TRBD2 (5 bases each). The germline CDR1 and CDR2 sequences are DFQATT and SNEGSKA (reference sequence). The length of the CDR3 is 11 residues. Trimming left V 5 bases short and J 7 bases short, with 12 bases between. The CDR3 spells CSAHLWGEQYF. Written as DNA, the CDR3 is TGCAGTGCTCACTTGTGGGGGGAGCAGTACTTC.

This clone appeared once. The rearrangement uses TRBV5-1 and TRBJ1-2; D is unclear. With 3 bases removed from V and 5 bases from J, the gap between germline ends came to 11 bases. Per the germline V gene, CDR1 is SGHRS and CDR2 is YFSETQ. The CDR3 is 13 amino acids. CDR3 amino acids: CASSYRLGYGYTF. The CDR3, as DNA: TGCGCCAGCAGCTACCGACTGGGATATGGCTACACCTTC. Supplemented by reference TRBV5-1 and TRBJ1-2, the full variable domain reads KAGVTQTPRYLIKTRGQQVTLSCSPISGHRSVSWYQQTPGQGLQFLFEYFSETQRNKGNFPGRFSGRQFSNSRSEMNVSTLELGDSALYLCASSYRLGYGYTFGSGTRLTVV.

The chain uses TRBV21-1 and TRBJ1-6; the tabulated D call, TRBD1, remains unverified against the DNA. TRBV21-1 is reported as a pseudogene. The CDR3 is 19 residues long. The CDR3 spells CASSKSAGGLGPYNSPLHF. The CDR3 nucleotides are TGTGCCAGCAGCAAAAGTGCAGGGGGGCTTGGCCCCTATAATTCACCCCTCCACTTT.

This clone was detected only once. The chain recombines TRBV19 with TRBJ1-1, with D possibly matching TRBD1 (6 bases). The V end lost 6 bases, the J end lost 6 bases, and 20 bases lay between the germline ends. Per the germline V gene, CDR1 is LNHDA and CDR2 is SQIVND (reference sequence). The CDR3 is 15 residues long. The CDR3 reads CASSTSPGEWAEAFF. CDR3 nucleotide sequence: TGTGCCAGTAGCACATCCCCAGGGGAATGGGCTGAAGCTTTCTTT.

The chain couples TRBV30 to TRBJ1-2, with a weak D call TRBD1 (5 bases). Germline CDR1 and CDR2: GTSNPN and SVGIG (reference sequence). V was pared by 4 bases and J by 2 bases, with 17 bases between. This CDR3 is 15 amino acids long. The CDR3 region is CAWTPAGGTNYGYTF. The DNA of the CDR3 is TGTGCCTGGACGCCCGCTGGGGGGACCAACTATGGCTACACCTTC. The variable domain in full, with the rest retrieved from reference TRBV30 and TRBJ1-2, is SQTIHQWPATLVQPVGSPLSLECTVEGTSNPNLYWYRQAAGRGLQLLFYSVGIGQISSEVPQNLSASRPQDRQFILSSKKLLLSDSGFYLCAWTPAGGTNYGYTFGSGTRLTVV.

This sequence joins TRBV7-9 and TRBJ2-1, with D uncertain. The CDR3 extends over 11 amino acids. The V end lost 0 bases, the J end lost 7 bases, and 1 base lay between the germline ends. The germline V gene has CDR1 SEHNR and CDR2 FQNEAQ (reference sequence). CDR3: CASSLANEQFF. The CDR3 DNA follows: TGTGCCAGCAGCTTAGCGAATGAGCAGTTCTTC. The whole variable domain, filled in from reference TRBV7-9 and TRBJ2-1, reads DTGVSQNPRHKITKRGQNVTFRCDPISEHNRLYWYRQTLGQGPEFLTYFQNEAQLEKSRLLSDRFSAERPKGSFSTLEIQRTEQGDSAMYLCASSLANEQFFGPGTRLTVL.

This sequence joins TRBV4-3 and TRBJ2-3; TRBD1 agrees at 7 bases. This CDR3 is built from 16 residues. V was pared by 0 bases and J by 1 base, with 4 bases of the junction left unmatched. Germline CDR1 reads LGHNA; CDR2 reads YSLEER. This CDR3 reads CASSQEVGGRTDTQYF. In DNA form, the CDR3 reads TGCGCCAGCAGCCAAGAAGTAGGGGGCCGCACAGATACGCAGTATTTT.

The V and J genes are TRBV4-1 and TRBJ1-1, with D possibly being TRBD1 (6 bases). Germline CDR1 MGHRA, CDR2 YSYEKL. The CDR3 covers 15 residues. Deletions cut 2 bases from V and 0 bases from J, with 10 bases between. The CDR3 loop is CASSQSTGMNTEAFF. CDR3 DNA sequence: TGCGCCAGCAGCCAATCAACAGGGATGAACACTGAAGCTTTCTTT.